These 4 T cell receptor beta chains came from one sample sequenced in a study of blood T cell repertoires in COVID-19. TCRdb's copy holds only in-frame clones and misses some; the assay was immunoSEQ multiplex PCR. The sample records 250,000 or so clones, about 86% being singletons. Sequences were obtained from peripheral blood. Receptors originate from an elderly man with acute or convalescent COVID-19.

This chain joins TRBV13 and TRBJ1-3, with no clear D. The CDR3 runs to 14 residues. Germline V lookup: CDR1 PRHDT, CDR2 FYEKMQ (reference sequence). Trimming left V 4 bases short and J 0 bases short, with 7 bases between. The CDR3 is CASSSSGSGNTIYF. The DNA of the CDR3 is TGTGCCAGCAGCTCCTCCGGCTCTGGAAACACCATATATTTT.

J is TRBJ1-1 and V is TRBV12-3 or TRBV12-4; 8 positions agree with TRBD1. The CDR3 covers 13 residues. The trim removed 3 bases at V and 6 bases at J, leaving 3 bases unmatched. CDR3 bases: TGTGCCAGCAGTTTCGGACAGGGCTCTGAAGCTTTCTTT. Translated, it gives CASSFGQGSEAFF.

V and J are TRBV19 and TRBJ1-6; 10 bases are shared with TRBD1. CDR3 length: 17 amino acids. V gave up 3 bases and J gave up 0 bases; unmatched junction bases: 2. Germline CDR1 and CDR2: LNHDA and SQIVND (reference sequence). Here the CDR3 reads CASSMGQGSSYNSPLHF. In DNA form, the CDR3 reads TGTGCCAGTAGTATGGGACAGGGGAGCTCCTATAATTCACCCCTCCACTTT.

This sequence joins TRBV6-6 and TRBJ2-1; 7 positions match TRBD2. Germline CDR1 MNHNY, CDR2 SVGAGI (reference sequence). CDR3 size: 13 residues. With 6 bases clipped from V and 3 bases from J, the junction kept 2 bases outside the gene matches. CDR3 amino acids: CASRTGGYNEQFF. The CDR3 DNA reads TGTGCCAGCAGGACGGGGGGCTACAATGAGCAGTTCTTC.